This entry lists 22 T cell receptor beta chains sequenced from one sample in a study of blood T cell repertoires in COVID-19. Sequencing was performed with immunoSEQ multiplex PCR; in TCRdb, only in-frame clones are kept and a portion is missing. In the table there are some 200,000 clones, about four fifths of which are singletons. Sequenced sample: peripheral blood. The receptors were gathered from a human donor with acute or convalescent COVID-19. The donor label of this sample is uncertain.

CDR3 in amino acids: CASSPGLRAREQYF. CDR3 nucleotides: TGTGCCAGCAGCCCGGGCTTGAGGGCTCGGGAGCAGTACTTC. The chain is built from TRBV5-4 and TRBJ2-7; tentative D call: TRBD2 (5 bases). The CDR3 consists of 14 residues. V lost 4 bases and J lost 7, with 18 bases in between. CDR1 is SGHNT, CDR2 YYREEE, per germline (reference sequence).

The chain has TRBV9 and TRBJ2-3; D unclear. The ends were cut back, 4 bases at V and 4 bases at J, with 10 bases in the middle. CDR3 size: 13 residues. Germline-derived CDR1 and CDR2 are SGDLS and YYNGEE. The CDR3 loop reads CASSRGVSDTQYF. Written as DNA, the CDR3 is TGTGCCAGCAGCCGAGGAGTATCAGATACGCAGTATTTT.

The chain uses TRBV5-1 and TRBJ1-3; D remains ambiguous. The CDR3 length is 14 residues. CDR1 is SGHRS, CDR2 YFSETQ, per germline. The V gene lost 7 bases and the J gene lost 0 bases, with 11 bases spanning the gap. The CDR3 region is CASATSSSGNTIYF. CDR3 coding DNA: TGCGCCAGCGCCACCAGTTCCTCTGGAAACACCATATATTTT.

This sequence joins TRBV11-2 and TRBJ1-4; 8 positions agree with TRBD1. Germline trimming cut 5 bases from V and 13 bases from J; bases unmatched to any gene: 9. The germline CDR1 and CDR2 sequences are SGHAT and FQNNGV. CDR3 length equals 13 residues. DNA for the CDR3: TGTGCCAGCAGCGCCGGACAGGGCCCCACACTGTTTTTT. Residues: CASSAGQGPTLFF.

The genes are TRBV6-1 and TRBJ2-1, with a weak D call TRBD1 (6 bases). Trimming cost V 0 bases and J 5 bases, with 8 bases left between them. Germline CDR1 and CDR2: MNHNS and SASEGT. This CDR3 contains 14 residues. The CDR3 protein is CASSEARGDNEQFF. CDR3 sequence (DNA): TGTGCCAGCAGTGAAGCCAGGGGAGACAATGAGCAGTTCTTC.

This sequence joins TRBV30 and TRBJ2-3; 7 nucleotides agree with TRBD1. The J segment lost 4 bases and the V segment lost 0 bases, leaving 7 bases of the junction unmatched. From germline, CDR1 is GTSNPN and CDR2 SVGIG (reference sequence). CDR3 length equals 15 residues. The CDR3 loop reads CAWSVSGQGADTQYF. As DNA, the CDR3 is TGTGCCTGGAGTGTATCCGGGCAGGGGGCAGATACGCAGTATTTT.

This chain uses TRBV19 with TRBJ2-3; 9 bases agree with TRBD2. Germline V CDR1 and CDR2: LNHDA, SQIVND (reference sequence). The CDR3 consists of 14 residues. V was pared by 4 bases and J by 6 bases, with 5 bases of the junction left unmatched. In DNA form, the CDR3 reads TGTGCCAGTAGTACTAGCGGGATCGGGGATACGCAGTATTTT. It encodes CASSTSGIGDTQYF.

Only a few counts were recorded for this clone. The chain links TRBV28 to TRBJ2-2, with 9 bases identical to TRBD1. CDR3 length: 18 amino acids. The V segment lost 1 base and the J segment 6 bases; nucleotides outside the gene matches: 12. CDR1 and CDR2 (germline): MDHEN, SYDVKM. CDR3 DNA: TGTGCCAGCAGTTTATCCGCCCCTGGACAGGGGAGGGCCGGGGAGCTGTTTTTT. Its protein is CASSLSAPGQGRAGELFF. Combining the CDR3 with reference TRBV28 and TRBJ2-2 gives the whole variable domain DVKVTQSSRYLVKRTGEKVFLECVQDMDHENMFWYRQDPGLGLRLIYFSYDVKMKEKGDIPEGYSVSREKKERFSLILESASTNQTSMYLCASSLSAPGQGRAGELFFGEGSRLTVL.

The chain recombines TRBV12-3 or TRBV12-4 with TRBJ1-1; D not certain. The CDR3 is 11 amino acids. V dropped 6 bases and J dropped 8 bases, with 10 bases sitting between them. This CDR3 is CASRAWSEAFF. DNA of the CDR3: TGTGCCAGCAGGGCTTGGTCCGAAGCTTTCTTT.

In this sample, this clone turned up once. V usage is TRBV6-1 and J usage is TRBJ1-6; TRBD1 might be the D (5 bases). From germline, CDR1 is MNHNS and CDR2 SASEGT. The V end lost 4 bases, the J end lost 4 bases, and 14 bases lay between the germline ends. The CDR3 runs to 16 residues. The CDR3 sequence is CASSAALRVYNSPLHF. In DNA, the CDR3 is TGTGCCAGCAGTGCCGCCCTCAGGGTTTATAATTCACCCCTCCACTTT.

This clone turned up a few times. V is TRBV28 and J is TRBJ2-1; D gene ambiguous. The CDR3 covers 15 residues. The V gene's germline CDR1 is MDHEN and CDR2 SYDVKM. The V end lost 3 bases, the J end lost 7 bases, and 16 bases lay between the germline ends. The chain's CDR3 is CASSLVVTVINEQFF. CDR3 nucleotide sequence: TGTGCCAGCAGTTTGGTAGTCACTGTAATAAATGAGCAGTTCTTC. The full variable domain, with the rest looked up from reference TRBV28 and TRBJ2-1, is DVKVTQSSRYLVKRTGEKVFLECVQDMDHENMFWYRQDPGLGLRLIYFSYDVKMKEKGDIPEGYSVSREKKERFSLILESASTNQTSMYLCASSLVVTVINEQFFGPGTRLTVL.

This sequence joins TRBV27 and TRBJ1-6; 8 bases are shared with TRBD1. CDR3 length equals 15 residues. CDR1 and CDR2 (germline): MNHEY, SMNVEV (reference sequence). Trimming removed 0 bases from V and 7 bases from J; junction bases left unmatched: 2. The CDR3: CASSLSWTGNSPLHF. The CDR3 DNA sequence: TGTGCCAGCAGTTTATCGTGGACAGGGAATTCACCCCTCCACTTT.

The genes are TRBV6-1 and TRBJ2-5, with a tentative D call TRBD2 (5 bases). Per the germline V gene, CDR1 is MNHNS and CDR2 is SASEGT. This CDR3 is built from 18 residues. The ends were cut back, 3 bases at V and 0 bases at J, with 20 bases in the middle. The CDR3 loop reads CASSDRRFGSSDQETQYF. The CDR3 DNA sequence: TGTGCCAGCAGTGATCGCCGGTTTGGGAGTTCGGACCAAGAGACCCAGTACTTC.

The chain uses TRBV3-1 (or the pseudogene TRBV3-2) and TRBJ2-1; D ambiguous. The CDR3 runs to 13 residues. Trimming stripped 4 bases from V and 9 bases from J, with 13 bases between. Per germline, CDR1 LGHDT and CDR2 YNNKEL (reference sequence). The CDR3 bases are TGTGCCAGCAGCCCAGACCTGGTTAGTGAGCAGTTCTTC. This gives the protein CASSPDLVSEQFF.

The chain carries TRBV9 and TRBJ2-1; tentatively, D is TRBD2 (5 bases). Trimming left V 4 bases short and J 4 bases short, with 15 bases between. The CDR3 has 15 amino acids. Germline CDR1 and CDR2: SGDLS and YYNGEE. The CDR3 sequence: CASSPHGSGYNEQFF. The CDR3 DNA is TGTGCCAGCAGCCCCCATGGGAGCGGATACAATGAGCAGTTCTTC.

The genes are TRBV11-3 and TRBJ2-3; D is ambiguous. The CDR3 spans 14 residues. V lost 5 bases to trimming and J lost 2 bases, with 11 bases between them. CDR1 is SGHNT and CDR2 is YENEEA in the germline V gene. The CDR3 nucleotides are TGTGCCAGCAGCCCTCTAAAGTCCACAGATACGCAGTATTTT. Protein product: CASSPLKSTDTQYF.

The CDR3 is CASSSPANSPLHF. The CDR3 nucleotides are TGTGCCAGCAGTTCCCCAGCGAATTCACCCCTCCACTTT. V usage is TRBV6-5 and J usage is TRBJ1-6; no reliable D call. The CDR3 spans 13 residues. The V gene's germline CDR1 is MNHEY and CDR2 SVGAGI. V shed 4 bases and J shed 7 bases, with 8 bases lying between them.

The J gene is TRBJ2-1, the V gene TRBV18; TRBD1 aligns across 9 bases. Germline V gene lookup returns CDR1 KGHSH and CDR2 LQKENI. This CDR3 spans 15 amino acids. V lost 1 base and J lost 4; bases outside the gene matches: 2. As DNA, the CDR3 is TGTGCCAGCTCACCACAGGGACAGGGATACAATGAGCAGTTCTTC. Protein: CASSPQGQGYNEQFF. The whole variable domain, remainder taken from reference TRBV18 and TRBJ2-1, is NAGVMQNPRHLVRRRGQEARLRCSPMKGHSHVYWYRQLPEEGLKFMVYLQKENIIDESGMPKERFSAEFPKEGPSILRIQQVVRGDSAAYFCASSPQGQGYNEQFFGPGTRLTVL.

The J gene is TRBJ2-3, the V gene TRBV29-1; D is uncertain. Germline lookup yields CDR1 SQVTM and CDR2 ANQGSEA. This CDR3 spans 14 amino acids. With 7 bases removed from V and 0 bases from J, the gap between germline ends came to 14 bases. The chain's CDR3 is CSERAGSSTDTQYF. CDR3 bases: TGCAGCGAGCGCGCTGGATCTAGCACAGATACGCAGTATTTT.

This chain uses TRBV11-2 with TRBJ2-1, with 12 positions matching TRBD2. The CDR3 runs 14 residues. Germline assignment: CDR1 SGHAT and CDR2 FQNNGV. The ends lost 5 bases at V and 6 bases at J; junction bases unmatched: 2. CDR3 protein: CASSPTSGSNEQFF. The CDR3 coding sequence is TGTGCCAGCAGCCCGACTAGCGGGAGCAATGAGCAGTTCTTC. The full variable domain, completed using reference TRBV11-2 and TRBJ2-1, is EAGVAQSPRYKIIEKRQSVAFWCNPISGHATLYWYQQILGQGPKLLIQFQNNGVVDDSQLPKDRFSAERLKGVDSTLKIQPAKLEDSAVYLCASSPTSGSNEQFFGPGTRLTVL.

The chain combines TRBV7-9 with TRBJ2-1; 8 bases are shared with TRBD1. In germline, CDR1 is SEHNR, CDR2 FQNEAQ (reference sequence). V dropped 4 bases and J dropped 9; count of bases not matched to a gene: 8. This CDR3 is 14 amino acids long. The CDR3 loop is CASSYGQGRAEQFF. CDR3 sequence (DNA): TGTGCCAGCAGCTACGGACAGGGTAGGGCTGAGCAGTTCTTC. Full variable domain (remainder filled in from reference TRBV7-9 and TRBJ2-1): DTGVSQNPRHKITKRGQNVTFRCDPISEHNRLYWYRQTLGQGPEFLTYFQNEAQLEKSRLLSDRFSAERPKGSFSTLEIQRTEQGDSAMYLCASSYGQGRAEQFFGPGTRLTVL.

The chain is built from TRBV27 and TRBJ2-3; 7 bases are a match to TRBD2. J lost 4 bases, V lost 4 bases, and 8 bases had no gene match. Germline values: CDR1 MNHEY, CDR2 SMNVEV (reference sequence). The CDR3 contains 15 residues. The CDR3 reads CASSSQWGGADTQYF. CDR3 DNA: TGTGCCAGCAGTTCCCAGTGGGGGGGGGCAGATACGCAGTATTTT.